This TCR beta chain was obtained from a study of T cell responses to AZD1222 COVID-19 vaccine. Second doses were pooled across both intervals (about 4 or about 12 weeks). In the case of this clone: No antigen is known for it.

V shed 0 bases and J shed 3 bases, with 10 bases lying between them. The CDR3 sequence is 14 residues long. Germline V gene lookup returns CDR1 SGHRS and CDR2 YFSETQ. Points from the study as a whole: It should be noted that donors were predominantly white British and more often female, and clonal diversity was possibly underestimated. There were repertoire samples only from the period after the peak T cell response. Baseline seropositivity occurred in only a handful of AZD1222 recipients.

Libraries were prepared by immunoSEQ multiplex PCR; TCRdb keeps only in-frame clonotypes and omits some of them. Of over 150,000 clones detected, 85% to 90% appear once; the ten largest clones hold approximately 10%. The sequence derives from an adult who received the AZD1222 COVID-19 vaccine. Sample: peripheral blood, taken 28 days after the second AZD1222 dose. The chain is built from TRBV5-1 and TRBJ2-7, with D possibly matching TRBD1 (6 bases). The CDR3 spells CASSLGRGSYEQYF. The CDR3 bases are TGCGCCAGCAGCTTGGGCAGGGGAAGCTACGAGCAGTACTTC.